This TCR beta chain was observed in a study of blood T cell repertoires in COVID-19. Study-level background: The samples span acute and convalescent COVID-19 from the United States, Italy and Spain. T cells, B-cell-depleted T cells, or PBMCs supplied cDNA or gDNA.

Source study methods: Scientists estimated how many nucleated cells there were by amplifying reference gene primers. Repertoires were generated with immunoSEQ multiplex PCR, while TCRdb's copy carries only in-frame clones and drops some. Clone size and V and J calls were adopted from that table, with D and trimming inferred from the DNA. The data show over 90,000 clones, more than 85% seen once. The germline V and J ends were trimmed by 0 bases and 1 base, with 14 bases remaining between them. This CDR3 comprises 17 residues. Germline-derived CDR1 and CDR2 are SGHRS and YFSETQ. This clonotype originated in a man aged 18-30 years with acute or convalescent COVID-19. Sequenced sample: peripheral blood. The J gene is TRBJ1-3, the V gene TRBV5-1; tentative D call: TRBD1 (5 bases). The CDR3 coding sequence is TGCGCCAGCAGCTTGGCCACAGGCCTGGGATCTGGAAACACCATATATTTT. Amino acid sequence: CASSLATGLGSGNTIYF.